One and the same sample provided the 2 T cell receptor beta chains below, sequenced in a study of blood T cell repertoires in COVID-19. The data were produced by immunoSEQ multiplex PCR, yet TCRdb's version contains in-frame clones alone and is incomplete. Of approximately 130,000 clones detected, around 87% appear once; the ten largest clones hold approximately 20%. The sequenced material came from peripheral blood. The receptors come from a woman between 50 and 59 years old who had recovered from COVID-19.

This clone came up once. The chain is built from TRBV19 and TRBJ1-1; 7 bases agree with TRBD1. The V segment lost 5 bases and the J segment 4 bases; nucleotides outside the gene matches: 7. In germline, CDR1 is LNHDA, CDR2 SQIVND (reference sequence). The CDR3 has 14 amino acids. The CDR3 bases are TGTGCCAGTAGTGGCGACAGGGTTCTCACTGAAGCTTTCTTT. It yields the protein CASSGDRVLTEAFF. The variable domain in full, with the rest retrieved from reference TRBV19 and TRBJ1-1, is DGGITQSPKYLFRKEGQNVTLSCEQNLNHDAMYWYRQDPGQGLRLIYYSQIVNDFQKGDIAEGYSVSREKKESFPLTVTSAQKNPTAFYLCASSGDRVLTEAFFGQGTRLTVV.

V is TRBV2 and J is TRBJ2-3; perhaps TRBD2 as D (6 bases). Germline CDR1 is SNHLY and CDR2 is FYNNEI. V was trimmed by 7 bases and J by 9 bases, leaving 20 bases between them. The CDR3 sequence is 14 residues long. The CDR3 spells CASNGGSRQWTQYF. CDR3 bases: TGTGCCAGCAATGGGGGGAGTAGACAATGGACGCAGTATTTT.